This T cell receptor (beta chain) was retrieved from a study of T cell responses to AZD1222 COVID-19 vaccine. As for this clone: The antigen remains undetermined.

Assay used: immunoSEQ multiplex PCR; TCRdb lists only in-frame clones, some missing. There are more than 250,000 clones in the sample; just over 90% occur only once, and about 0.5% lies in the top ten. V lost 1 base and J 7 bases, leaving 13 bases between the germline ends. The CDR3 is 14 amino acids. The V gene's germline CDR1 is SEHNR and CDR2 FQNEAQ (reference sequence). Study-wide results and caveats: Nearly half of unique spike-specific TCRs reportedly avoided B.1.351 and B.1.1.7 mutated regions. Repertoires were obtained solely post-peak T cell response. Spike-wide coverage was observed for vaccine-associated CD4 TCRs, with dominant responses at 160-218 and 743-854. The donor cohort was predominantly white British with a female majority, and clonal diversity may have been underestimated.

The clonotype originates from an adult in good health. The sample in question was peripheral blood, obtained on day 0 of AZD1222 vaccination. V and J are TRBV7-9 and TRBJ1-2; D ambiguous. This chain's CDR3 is CASSLGVNEGGYTF. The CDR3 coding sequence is TGTGCCAGCAGCTTAGGGGTAAACGAAGGTGGCTACACCTTC.